The rows below give T cell receptor beta chains drawn from one sample of a study of T cells after yellow fever vaccination. TCRdb used MiXCR to reprocess the 5' RACE reads, holding one entry per CDR3 protein. The sample includes about 330,000 distinct CDR3 sequences, approximately 4% of them seen just once. Source: PBMCs, taken 5 days after the yellow fever booster vaccination. Receptor source: a man aged 18 to 35 who received the YFV17D yellow fever vaccine. Each CDR3 is given with its conserved first and last residue. A D gene is named only where the DNA matches it firmly. Where a row states a size, it is once, few, many or the class of an expanded clone; other rows omit it.

v_call	j_call	d_call	clone_size	cdr3_nt	cdr3_aa
TRBV7-6	TRBJ2-6	TRBD2	few	TGTGCCAGCAGCTTGGGGACTAGCGGGGGGCCAAGCTCTGGGGCCAACGTCCTGACTTTC	CASSLGTSGGPSSGANVLTF
TRBV7-2	TRBJ1-6	NA	NA	TGTGCCAGCCGGGAGGAATCCTCCTATAATTCACCCCTCCACTTT	CASREESSYNSPLHF
TRBV12-3/TRBV12-4	TRBJ2-5	NA	NA	TGTGCCAGCAGTCCTGGGGCTTACGGGGGAGCCCAAGAGACCCAGTACTTC	CASSPGAYGGAQETQYF
TRBV7-3	TRBJ2-2	NA	NA	TGTGCCAGCAGCTGGATCAAAAGTGGCACCGGGGAGCTGTTTTTT	CASSWIKSGTGELFF
TRBV25-1	TRBJ2-5	TRBD2	NA	TGTGCCAGCAGTGGGTCGAAGACTAGCGGGGAAGAGACCCAGTACTTC	CASSGSKTSGEETQYF
TRBV18	TRBJ1-4	TRBD1	NA	TGTGCCAGCTCCGGGACAGGGGGTGAAAAACTGTTTTTT	CASSGTGGEKLFF
TRBV5-1	TRBJ2-5	TRBD1	many	TGCGCCAGCGGGACAGGACGAGACCAAGAGACCCAGTACTTC	CASGTGRDQETQYF
TRBV7-2	TRBJ1-3	NA	few	TGTGCCAGCAGCCGCGGACGGAACCTTGGAAACACCATATATTTT	CASSRGRNLGNTIYF
TRBV7-2	TRBJ1-4	TRBD1	NA	TGTGCCAGCAGCTTAGGAGACAGGGACGGAGAAAAACTGTTTTTT	CASSLGDRDGEKLFF
TRBV4-2	TRBJ2-3	NA	few	TGTGCCAGCAGCCAAGATCCTGGATACGTCTCAGATACGCAGTATTTT	CASSQDPGYVSDTQYF
TRBV3-1	TRBJ1-2	NA	few	TGTGCCAGCAGCGCCCCGGGACAACTATGGAGCTACACCTTC	CASSAPGQLWSYTF
TRBV9	TRBJ1-2	TRBD1	NA	TGTGCCAGCAGTATGACCGCAGGGGGCAACTATGGCTACACCTTC	CASSMTAGGNYGYTF
TRBV7-9	TRBJ2-5	TRBD1	many	TGTGCCAGCAGCTTCCGGGACAGGGGGCGCGAGGAGACCCAGTACTTC	CASSFRDRGREETQYF
TRBV9	TRBJ2-5	TRBD2	NA	TGTGCCAGCAGCGTAAGCTCCGGGGGAGGGGAGACCCAGTACTTC	CASSVSSGGGETQYF
TRBV12-3/TRBV12-4	TRBJ2-1	NA	NA	TGTGCCAGCAGGCTCACAGGGGGGGGATCGTACAATGAGCAGTTCTTC	CASRLTGGGSYNEQFF
TRBV7-2	TRBJ1-1	NA	NA	TGTGCCAGCAGCTTAGCGTGGTTCACTCCACGGGGGAACACTGAAGCTTTCTTT	CASSLAWFTPRGNTEAFF
TRBV10-3	TRBJ2-1	NA	few	TGTGCCATCAGCCGACCAAGTTACAATGAGCAGTTCTTC	CAISRPSYNEQFF
TRBV12-3/TRBV12-4	TRBJ1-3	NA	many	TGTGCCAGCAAGGCCGGAAGGCTAGGAAACACCATATATTTT	CASKAGRLGNTIYF
TRBV12-3/TRBV12-4	TRBJ2-5	TRBD2	few	TGTGCCAGCAGTTCGGGACTAGCTGCCCCAGAGACCCAGTACTTC	CASSSGLAAPETQYF
TRBV12-3/TRBV12-4	TRBJ1-4	NA	NA	TGTGCCAGCCTGAACAGGGTCGATGAAAAACTGTTTTTT	CASLNRVDEKLFF
TRBV4-3	TRBJ2-2	NA	many	TGCGCCAGCAGCCACACTTTCCCACAGAGCTATTCGAACACCGGGGAGCTGTTTTTT	CASSHTFPQSYSNTGELFF
TRBV5-6	TRBJ2-5	NA	few	TGTGCCAGCAACGAATTCCAGGGAATCCAAGAGACCCAGTACTTC	CASNEFQGIQETQYF
TRBV7-9	TRBJ2-1	TRBD2	many	TGTGCCAGCAGTTTGCCGGGACTAGCGGGGAATGAGCAGTTCTTC	CASSLPGLAGNEQFF
TRBV7-9	TRBJ2-5	NA	NA	TGTGCCAGCAACATCGTCGGGGGTATCCAAGAGACCCAGTACTTC	CASNIVGGIQETQYF
TRBV3-1	TRBJ2-7	TRBD1	few	TGTGCCAGCAGCCAAGACTACAGGGGCTACGAGCAGTACTTC	CASSQDYRGYEQYF
TRBV29-1	TRBJ1-1	TRBD1	many	TGCAGCGCCCGGACAGGGGCAAACACTGAAGCTTTCTTT	CSARTGANTEAFF
TRBV6-2/TRBV6-3	TRBJ1-1	NA	NA	TGTGCCAGCAGTTACCTCCGGGACGGGAACACTGAAGCTTTCTTT	CASSYLRDGNTEAFF
TRBV20-1	TRBJ2-5	TRBD1	NA	TGCAGTGCTATAGGGGGCGAGACCCAGTACTTC	CSAIGGETQYF
TRBV6-1	TRBJ2-1	NA	NA	TGTGCCAGCAGTGAGCCGCTTACTGAGCAGTTCTTC	CASSEPLTEQFF
TRBV29-1	TRBJ2-3	NA	many	TGCAGCGTTGTTGTTGGCACAGATACGCAGTATTTT	CSVVVGTDTQYF
TRBV5-4	TRBJ2-5	NA	NA	TGTGCCAGCAGCTTGCCGGTCGGGGGAATGGAGACCCAGTACTTC	CASSLPVGGMETQYF
TRBV5-1	TRBJ1-4	NA	few	TGCGCCAGCAGCCTTGGGCCAGGGGCAACTAATGAAAAACTGTTTTTT	CASSLGPGATNEKLFF
TRBV5-1	TRBJ1-2	NA	many	TGCGCCAGCAGCTTGTCCCCAGGGAACTATGGCTACACCTTC	CASSLSPGNYGYTF
TRBV4-2	TRBJ2-7	NA	NA	TGTGCCAGCAGCCAAGATCTGGGGAACTACGAGCAGTACTTC	CASSQDLGNYEQYF
TRBV20-1	TRBJ2-1	TRBD2	many	TGCAGTGCCCTGACTAGCGGGGGGGCCGGGTCCTACAATGAGCAGTTCTTC	CSALTSGGAGSYNEQFF
TRBV7-9	TRBJ2-1	TRBD2	few	TGTGCCAGCAGCCCGACTAGCGGGGAGGGTGAGCAGTTCTTC	CASSPTSGEGEQFF
TRBV29-1	TRBJ1-1	NA	many	TGCAGCGTTGACAGGGCCATGAACACTGAAGCTTTCTTT	CSVDRAMNTEAFF
TRBV7-2	TRBJ2-3	NA	many	TGTGCCACTCACGGGGGGCGGGATACGCAGTATTTT	CATHGGRDTQYF
TRBV4-1	TRBJ2-2	NA	few	TGCGCCAGCAGCCTGGAAGATGGCAGGAACACCGGGGAGCTGTTTTTT	CASSLEDGRNTGELFF
TRBV20-1	TRBJ1-2	NA	many	TGCAGTGCTAGAGATGGGGGCGTTCCAGGCTACACCTTC	CSARDGGVPGYTF
TRBV5-1	TRBJ2-1	NA	NA	TGCGCCAGCCGGTTCGAAGGGGGACGCAATGAGCAGTTCTTC	CASRFEGGRNEQFF
TRBV27	TRBJ1-1	NA	NA	TGTGCCAGCAGTTTATGGCCAGGGCCGGCTTTCTTT	CASSLWPGPAFF
TRBV3-1	TRBJ2-2	TRBD1	few	TGTGCCAGCAGCCTTACAGGGGGCGCCGCCGGGGAGCTGTTTTTT	CASSLTGGAAGELFF
TRBV7-2	TRBJ1-2	NA	NA	TGTGCCAGCAGCATAGGATATACAGGGATTGGCTACACCTTC	CASSIGYTGIGYTF
TRBV27	TRBJ2-4	TRBD2	NA	TGTGCCAGCAGTTTAATTCTAGCGGGGGGGCCCAGCATTCAGTACTTC	CASSLILAGGPSIQYF
TRBV20-1	TRBJ1-1	NA	few	TGCAGTGCTAGTTTAGGGAAAATGTACACTGAAGCTTTCTTT	CSASLGKMYTEAFF
TRBV6-5	TRBJ2-1	TRBD2	NA	TGTGCCAGCAGTTATGGAAGCGGGGGGCATACCTACAATGAGCAGTTCTTC	CASSYGSGGHTYNEQFF
TRBV4-3	TRBJ2-3	TRBD2	few	TGCGCCAGCAGCAAGGCTAGCGGGGGGGCCCGAGGGACAGATACGCAGTATTTT	CASSKASGGARGTDTQYF
TRBV23-1	TRBJ2-5	NA	many	TGCGCCAGCAGTCAATCGGGTCTTCGTATGGACAGAGGTCGGGAGACCCAGTACTTC	CASSQSGLRMDRGRETQYF
TRBV28	TRBJ1-3	TRBD1	NA	TGTGCCAGCAGCAACAGGGGGTTCCGTCGTCGTGGAAACACCATATATTTT	CASSNRGFRRRGNTIYF
TRBV7-9	TRBJ1-4	TRBD1	NA	TGTGCCAGCAGGGCCGGGACAGGGATCCCAACTAATGAAAAACTGTTTTTT	CASRAGTGIPTNEKLFF
TRBV10-3	TRBJ2-1	TRBD2	NA	TGTGCCATCAGTGCAGACTCGGGACTAGCGGGGAATGAGCAGTTCTTC	CAISADSGLAGNEQFF
TRBV6-2/TRBV6-3	TRBJ1-1	TRBD1	few	TGTGCCAGCAGTTACTCATCCAGGACAGGGTTCGGTGAAGCTTTCTTT	CASSYSSRTGFGEAFF
TRBV28	TRBJ1-1	NA	NA	TGTGCCAGCAGCCGGGCAGGGACACCGAACACTGAAGCTTTCTTT	CASSRAGTPNTEAFF
TRBV7-2	TRBJ1-6	NA	many	TGTGCCAGCAGCTTAGTCGAGGGCAGCTATAATTCACCCCTCCACTTT	CASSLVEGSYNSPLHF